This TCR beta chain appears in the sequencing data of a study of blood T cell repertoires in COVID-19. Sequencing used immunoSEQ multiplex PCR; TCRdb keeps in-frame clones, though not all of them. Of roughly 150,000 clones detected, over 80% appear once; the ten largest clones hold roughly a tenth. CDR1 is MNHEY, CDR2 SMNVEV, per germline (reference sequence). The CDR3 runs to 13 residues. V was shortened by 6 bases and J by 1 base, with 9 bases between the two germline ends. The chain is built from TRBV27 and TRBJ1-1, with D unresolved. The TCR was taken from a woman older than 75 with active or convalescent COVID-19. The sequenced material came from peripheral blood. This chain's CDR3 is CASSWGGNTEAFF. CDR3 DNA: TGTGCCAGCAGCTGGGGAGGGAACACTGAAGCTTTCTTT.